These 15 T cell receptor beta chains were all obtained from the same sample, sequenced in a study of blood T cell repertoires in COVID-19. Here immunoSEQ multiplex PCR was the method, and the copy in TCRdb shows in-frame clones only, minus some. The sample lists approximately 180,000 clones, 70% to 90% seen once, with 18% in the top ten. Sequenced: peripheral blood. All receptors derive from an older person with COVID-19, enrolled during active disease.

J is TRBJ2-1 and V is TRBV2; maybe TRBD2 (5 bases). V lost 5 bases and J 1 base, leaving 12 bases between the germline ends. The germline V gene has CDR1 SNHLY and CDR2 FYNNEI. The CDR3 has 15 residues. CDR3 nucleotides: TGTGCCAGCAGTAGAAGGTCGGGGTCCTACAATGAGCAGTTCTTC. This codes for CASSRRSGSYNEQFF.

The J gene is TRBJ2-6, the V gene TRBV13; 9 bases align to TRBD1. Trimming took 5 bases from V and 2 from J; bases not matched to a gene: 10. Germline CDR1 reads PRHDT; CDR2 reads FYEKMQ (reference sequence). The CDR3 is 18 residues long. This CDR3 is CASSPFDRGSPGANVLTF. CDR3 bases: TGTGCCAGCAGCCCTTTCGACAGGGGGTCGCCTGGGGCCAACGTCCTGACTTTC.

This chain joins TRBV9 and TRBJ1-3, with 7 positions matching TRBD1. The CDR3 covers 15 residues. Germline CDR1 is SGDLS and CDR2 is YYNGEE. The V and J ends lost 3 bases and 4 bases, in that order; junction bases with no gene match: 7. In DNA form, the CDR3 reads TGTGCCAGCAGCGCAGACGCAGGGGGGGGAAACACCATATATTTT. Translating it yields CASSADAGGGNTIYF.

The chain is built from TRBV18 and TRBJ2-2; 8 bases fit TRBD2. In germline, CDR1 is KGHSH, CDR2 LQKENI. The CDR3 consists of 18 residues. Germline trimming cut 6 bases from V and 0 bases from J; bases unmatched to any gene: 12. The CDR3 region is CASSRGVAGTANTGELFF. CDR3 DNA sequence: TGTGCCAGCTCTCGCGGCGTAGCGGGAACCGCGAACACCGGGGAGCTGTTTTTT. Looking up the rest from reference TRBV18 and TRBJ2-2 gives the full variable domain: NAGVMQNPRHLVRRRGQEARLRCSPMKGHSHVYWYRQLPEEGLKFMVYLQKENIIDESGMPKERFSAEFPKEGPSILRIQQVVRGDSAAYFCASSRGVAGTANTGELFFGEGSRLTVL.

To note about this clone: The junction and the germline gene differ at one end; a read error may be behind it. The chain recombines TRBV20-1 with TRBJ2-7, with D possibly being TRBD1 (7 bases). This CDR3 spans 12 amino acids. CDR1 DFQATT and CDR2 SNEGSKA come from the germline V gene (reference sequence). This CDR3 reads CSASLQGRQSRF. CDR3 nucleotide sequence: TGCAGTGCTAGTTTACAGGGGAGGCAAAGTAGGTTC.

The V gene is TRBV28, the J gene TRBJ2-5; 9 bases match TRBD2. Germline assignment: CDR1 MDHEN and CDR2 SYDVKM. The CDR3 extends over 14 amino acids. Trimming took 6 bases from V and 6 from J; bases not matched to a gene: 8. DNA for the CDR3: TGTGCCAGCAGCGCTAGCGGGATTTGGCAGACCCAGTACTTC. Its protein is CASSASGIWQTQYF.

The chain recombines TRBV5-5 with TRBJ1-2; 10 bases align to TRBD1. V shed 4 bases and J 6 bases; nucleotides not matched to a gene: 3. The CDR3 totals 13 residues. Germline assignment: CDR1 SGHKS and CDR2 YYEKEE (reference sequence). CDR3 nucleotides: TGTGCCAGCAGCCGACAGGGGGCCCATGGCTACACCTTC. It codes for CASSRQGAHGYTF. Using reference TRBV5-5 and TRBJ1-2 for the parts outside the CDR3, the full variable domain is DAGVTQSPTHLIKTRGQQVTLRCSPISGHKSVSWYQQVLGQGPQFIFQYYEKEERGRGNFPDRFSARQFPNYSSELNVNALLLGDSALYLCASSRQGAHGYTFGSGTRLTVV.

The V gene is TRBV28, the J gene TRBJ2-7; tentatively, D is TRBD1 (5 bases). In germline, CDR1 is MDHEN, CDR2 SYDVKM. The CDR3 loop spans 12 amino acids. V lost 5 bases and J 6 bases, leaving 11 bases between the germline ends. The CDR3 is CASSTTVTEQYF. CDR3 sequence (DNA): TGTGCCAGCAGTACGACAGTGACCGAGCAGTACTTC. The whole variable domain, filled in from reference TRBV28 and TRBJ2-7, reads DVKVTQSSRYLVKRTGEKVFLECVQDMDHENMFWYRQDPGLGLRLIYFSYDVKMKEKGDIPEGYSVSREKKERFSLILESASTNQTSMYLCASSTTVTEQYFGPGTRLTVT.

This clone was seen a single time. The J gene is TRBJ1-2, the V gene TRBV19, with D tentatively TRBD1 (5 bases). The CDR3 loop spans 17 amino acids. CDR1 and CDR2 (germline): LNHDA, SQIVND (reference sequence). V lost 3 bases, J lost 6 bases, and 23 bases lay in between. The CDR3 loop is CASSISGAWGGSDGYTF. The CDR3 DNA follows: TGTGCCAGTAGTATCAGTGGCGCGTGGGGGGGAAGCGATGGCTACACCTTC.

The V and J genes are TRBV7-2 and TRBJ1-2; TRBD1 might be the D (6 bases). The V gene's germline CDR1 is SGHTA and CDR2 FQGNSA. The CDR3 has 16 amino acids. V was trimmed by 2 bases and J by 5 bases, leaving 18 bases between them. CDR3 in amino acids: CASSLSTRGGGYGYTF. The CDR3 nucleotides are TGTGCCAGCAGCTTATCGACCAGGGGTGGAGGATATGGCTACACCTTC.

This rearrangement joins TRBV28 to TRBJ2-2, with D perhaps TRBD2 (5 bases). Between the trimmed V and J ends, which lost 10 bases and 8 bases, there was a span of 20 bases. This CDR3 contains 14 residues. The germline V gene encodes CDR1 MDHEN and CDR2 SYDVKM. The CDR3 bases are TGTGCCACCACCCCCAGTGGGAGATGGGGGGAGCTGTTTTTT. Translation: CATTPSGRWGELFF.

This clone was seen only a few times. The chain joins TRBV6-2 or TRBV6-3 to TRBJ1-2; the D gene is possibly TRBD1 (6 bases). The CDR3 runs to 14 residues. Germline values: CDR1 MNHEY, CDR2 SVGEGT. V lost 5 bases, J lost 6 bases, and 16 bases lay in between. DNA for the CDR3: TGTGCCAGCAGTAGGGACACCGTAAATCATGGCTACACCTTC. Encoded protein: CASSRDTVNHGYTF.

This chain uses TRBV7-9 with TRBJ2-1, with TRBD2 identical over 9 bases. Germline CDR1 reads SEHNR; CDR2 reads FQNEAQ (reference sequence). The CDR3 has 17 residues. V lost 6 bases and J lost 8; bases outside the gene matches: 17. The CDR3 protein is CASSFTSVAGEGDEQFF. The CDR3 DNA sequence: TGTGCCAGCAGTTTCACCTCTGTAGCGGGAGAGGGCGATGAGCAGTTCTTC.

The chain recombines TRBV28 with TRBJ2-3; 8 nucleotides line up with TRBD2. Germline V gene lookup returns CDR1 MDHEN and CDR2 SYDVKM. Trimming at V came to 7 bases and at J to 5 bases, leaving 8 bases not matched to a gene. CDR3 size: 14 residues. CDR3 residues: CASTYAGGRDTQYF. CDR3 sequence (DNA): TGTGCCAGCACCTATGCGGGGGGAAGAGATACGCAGTATTTT.

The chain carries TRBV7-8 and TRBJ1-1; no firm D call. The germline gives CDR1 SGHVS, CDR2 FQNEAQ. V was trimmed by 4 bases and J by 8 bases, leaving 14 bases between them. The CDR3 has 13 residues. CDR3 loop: CASSSVLKAEAFF. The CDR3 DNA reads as TGTGCCAGCAGCTCCGTATTAAAAGCAGAAGCTTTCTTT.